Described below is a single T cell receptor beta chain sequence and its context. Germline-derived CDR1 and CDR2 are SEHNR and FQNEAQ (reference sequence). The CDR3 is made up of 13 amino acids. Trimming removed 3 bases from V and 4 bases from J, with 9 bases in between. The data originate from a study of regulatory T cells in long-lasting Graves disease. As to time point: newly diagnosed GD, antithyroid drugs for less than 3 months. PBMC-derived RNA was used for the TCR library. The TCR beta library used iRepertoire HTBI primers with Arm-PCR amplification of CDR3. Each CDR3 protein is one row after TCRdb ran MiXCR on the multiplex PCR reads. This table holds 680,000 or so distinct CDR3 sequences, approximately 15% found once. In addition, the sample was reused for a study of T cells in Graves' hyperthyroidism and ophthalmopathy. From that second work: Primed by the HTBI set, a first-round RT-PCR was run on the TCR CDR3.

This specimen consisted of peripheral blood mononuclear cells (PBMCs), obtained at new diagnosis, from a patient treated with antithyroid drugs. The chain recombines TRBV7-9 with TRBJ2-5; D gene unclear. This receptor was taken from a woman in her 30s with Graves disease. The CDR3 bases are TGTGCCAGCAGCTTCCGCCTCGGAGAGACCCAGTACTTC. This encodes CASSFRLGETQYF. Full variable domain (outside the CDR3, taken from reference TRBV7-9 and TRBJ2-5): DTGVSQNPRHKITKRGQNVTFRCDPISEHNRLYWYRQTLGQGPEFLTYFQNEAQLEKSRLLSDRFSAERPKGSFSTLEIQRTEQGDSAMYLCASSFRLGETQYFGPGTRLLVL.